Ten or more counts support the clone carrying this T cell receptor beta chain. The antigen remains unidentified. Unique molecular identifiers were affixed to single, distinct cDNA molecules. One entry per CDR3 protein results from TCRdb running MiXCR on the 5' RACE reads. The sample has 60,000 to 90,000 distinct CDR3 sequences; about 15% are singletons. This sample stems from a study of early T cells in non-severe SARS-CoV-2 infection. Study information: Chains from this unsorted whole-blood bulk RNA could not be paired. Study conclusions and caveats: There was a bias toward anti-spike CD8 responses in VDJdb matching, which missed private and CD4 specificities.

J was trimmed by 3 bases and V by 1 base; bases with no gene match: 0. The CDR3 is 14 amino acids. Looked up from germline, CDR1 is SGHAT and CDR2 is FQNNGV. The chain joins TRBV11-2 to TRBJ2-4; 7 bases are a match to TRBD2. The sequenced material came from whole blood. The clonotype originates from an adult who was a healthcare worker with PCR-confirmed SARS-CoV-2 infection or an uninfected control (not recorded which). CDR3 DNA: TGTGCCAGCAGCTTAGCTAGCGGCAAAAACATTCAGTACTTC. Residues: CASSLASGKNIQYF.